One and the same sample provided the 2 T cell receptor beta chains below, sequenced in a study of CD49a tissue-resident CD8 T cells in human skin. Clones were read by immunoSEQ multiplex PCR, and TCRdb kept only the in-frame ones, dropping some. The sample table includes some 48 clones. Input material: CD103+ CD49a- CD8+ T cells sorted from skin dermis. The receptor source for this set is a human donor in good health.

V usage is TRBV5-6 and J usage is TRBJ1-4; 7 positions match TRBD1. There are 16 residues in the CDR3. Germline CDR1 reads SGHDT; CDR2 reads YYEEEE. With V trimmed by 3 bases and J by 3 bases, 8 bases remained unmatched. The CDR3 loop reads CASSSNTGEPNEKLFF. CDR3 coding DNA: TGTGCCAGCAGCTCCAATACAGGGGAGCCTAATGAAAAACTGTTTTTT.

This chain joins TRBV4-1 and TRBJ2-1; 10 bases agree with TRBD2. The CDR3 has 16 residues. Germline V gene data show CDR1 as MGHRA and CDR2 as YSYEKL. V dropped 1 base and J dropped 6; count of bases not matched to a gene: 6. CDR3 amino acids: CASSQGITSGVNEQFF. CDR3 sequence (DNA): TGCGCCAGCAGCCAAGGAATAACTAGCGGGGTCAATGAGCAGTTCTTC.